The clone carrying this T cell receptor (beta chain) was observed a single time. Its antigen remains unidentified. cDNA synthesis used the whole RNA isolate, giving expressed TCRB sequences. Sequenced by immunoSEQ multiplex PCR; TCRdb stores in-frame clones only, minus some. The table includes roughly 180,000 clones, more than 10% detected once. This sample was taken from a study of beta chain features in type 1 diabetes. Whole-study context: Sorted cells examined across all samples numbered 100 million to 140 million.

Per germline, CDR1 ENHRY and CDR2 SYGVKD. V lost 7 bases to trimming and J lost 4 bases, with 10 bases between them. CDR3 length equals 12 residues. Broader study findings: PCR, the amplification step, might favor shorter templates, equally in patients and controls.

The rearrangement links TRBV10-3 to TRBJ1-1; D gene ambiguous. The receptor was isolated from a woman aged 18-35 years in good health. Sequenced sample: central memory CD4+ T cells from blood. Here the CDR3 DNA reads TGTGCCATCAAAGCAGGAACCACTGAAGCTTTCTTT. As protein: CAIKAGTTEAFF.